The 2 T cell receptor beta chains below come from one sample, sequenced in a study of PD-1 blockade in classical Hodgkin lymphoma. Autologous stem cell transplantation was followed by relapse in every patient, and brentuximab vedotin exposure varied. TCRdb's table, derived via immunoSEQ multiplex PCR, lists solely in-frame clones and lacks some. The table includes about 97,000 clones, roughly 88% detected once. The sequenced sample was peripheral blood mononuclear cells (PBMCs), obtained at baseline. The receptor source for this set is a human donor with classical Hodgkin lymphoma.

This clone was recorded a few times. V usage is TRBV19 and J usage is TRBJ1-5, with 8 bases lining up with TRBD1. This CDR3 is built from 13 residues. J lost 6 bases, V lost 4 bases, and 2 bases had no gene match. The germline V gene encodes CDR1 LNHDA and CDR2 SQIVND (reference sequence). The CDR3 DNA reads TGTGCCAGTAGTACGGACAGGGCTCAGCCCCAGCATTTT. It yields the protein CASSTDRAQPQHF.

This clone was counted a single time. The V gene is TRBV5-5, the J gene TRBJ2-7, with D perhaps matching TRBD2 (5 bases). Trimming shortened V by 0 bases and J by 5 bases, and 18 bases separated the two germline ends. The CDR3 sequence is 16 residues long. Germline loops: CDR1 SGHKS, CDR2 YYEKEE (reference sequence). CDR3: CASSLAGVPQWNEQYF. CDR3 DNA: TGTGCCAGCAGCTTGGCCGGGGTCCCCCAGTGGAACGAGCAGTACTTC.